These T cell receptor beta chains were read from a single sample in a study of shared clonotypes between healthy human individuals. Method: immunoSEQ multiplex PCR; TCRdb's copy keeps in-frame clones and lacks some. The data show about 2.1 million clones, 93% seen once. Sequencing was done on a sample of naive CD8+ T cells from PBMCs. Every receptor here comes from a man between 18 and 35 years old in good health. Some clones in this sample may be carry-over from other donors' samples. The CDR3 runs from the conserved cysteine through the conserved F or W. The order of the fields is clone size, D gene, V gene, J gene, CDR3 protein, CDR3 DNA. D genes are given only for firm matches. Part of the rows lack a size; the others show once, few, many or a class for expanded clones.

-	TRBD1	TRBV28	TRBJ2-7	CASSFPGQGIDEQYF	TGTGCCAGCAGTTTCCCGGGACAGGGGATTGACGAGCAGTACTTC
-	TRBD1	TRBV27	TRBJ1-5	CASSLVIGGSQPQHF	TGTGCCAGCAGTTTAGTAATAGGGGGCAGTCAGCCCCAGCATTTT
once	TRBD2	TRBV5-1	TRBJ2-3	CASSPLSGRSGDTQYF	TGCGCCAGCAGCCCACTCAGCGGGAGAAGTGGAGATACGCAGTATTTT
-	TRBD2	TRBV2	TRBJ2-1	CASSEAGYGGRENRNEQFF	TGTGCCAGCAGTGAAGCGGGATACGGTGGGCGGGAGAACCGAAATGAGCAGTTCTTC
-	TRBD1	TRBV29-1	TRBJ2-5	CSAWGDRVGRETQYF	TGCAGCGCCTGGGGGGACAGGGTCGGGCGTGAGACCCAGTACTTC
-	-	TRBV7-9	TRBJ1-2	CASSLRRRDTNYGYTF	TGTGCCAGCAGCTTGAGACGCCGGGACACAAACTATGGCTACACCTTC
-	-	TRBV4-1	TRBJ1-2	CASSQDTGNYGYTF	TGCGCCAGCAGCCAAGATACAGGAAACTATGGCTACACCTTC
-	-	TRBV6-5	TRBJ2-1	CASGTSSGDEQFF	TGTGCCAGCGGGACTTCCTCGGGCGATGAGCAGTTCTTC
once	-	TRBV9	TRBJ2-7	CASSVAGDGYEQYF	TGTGCCAGCAGCGTGGCTGGGGATGGGTACGAGCAGTACTTC
-	TRBD1	TRBV9	TRBJ2-3	CASSEDRSSTDTQYF	TGTGCCAGCAGCGAGGACAGGTCGAGCACAGATACGCAGTATTTT
-	-	TRBV27	TRBJ2-7	CASSLSGGGGRTSYEQYF	TGTGCCAGCAGTTTATCAGGGGGCGGGGGCCGGACCTCCTACGAGCAGTACTTC
-	-	TRBV27	TRBJ2-3	CASSLRQVIGTDTQYF	TGTGCCAGCAGTCTCCGACAGGTTATAGGCACAGATACGCAGTATTTT
-	TRBD1	TRBV28	TRBJ2-5	CASTLTGGSQETQYF	TGTGCCAGCACCCTGACAGGGGGTTCTCAAGAGACCCAGTACTTC
-	-	TRBV27	TRBJ1-1	CASSLSRMNTEAFF	TGTGCCAGCAGTTTAAGCAGGATGAACACTGAAGCTTTCTTT
-	TRBD2	TRBV28	TRBJ2-5	CASSFLAGGQETQYF	TGTGCCAGCAGTTTCCTAGCGGGAGGGCAGGAGACCCAGTACTTC
-	-	TRBV6-5	TRBJ2-1	CASSYGGYGREGEQFF	TGTGCCAGCAGTTACGGGGGGTACGGGAGAGAGGGTGAGCAGTTCTTC
-	-	TRBV7-9	TRBJ1-2	CASSHGGQPANYGYTF	TGTGCCAGCAGCCACGGTGGGCAGCCCGCTAACTATGGCTACACCTTC
-	TRBD2	TRBV29-1	TRBJ2-7	CSAATGLAGPEQYF	TGCAGCGCCGCCACCGGACTAGCGGGACCCGAGCAGTACTTC
-	-	TRBV9	TRBJ2-2	CASSGQGMNTGELFF	TGTGCCAGCAGCGGGCAGGGAATGAACACCGGGGAGCTGTTTTTT
once	TRBD1	TRBV28	TRBJ1-5	CASSWPRDSEAGNQPQHF	TGTGCCAGCAGTTGGCCACGGGACAGTGAGGCCGGCAATCAGCCCCAGCATTTT
-	-	TRBV7-9	TRBJ2-7	CASSPPYGSTYEQYF	TGTGCCAGCTCGCCCCCTTACGGGAGTACCTACGAGCAGTACTTC
-	-	TRBV9	TRBJ2-7	CASSVTGVGTYEQYF	TGTGCCAGCAGCGTAACGGGAGTAGGGACCTACGAGCAGTACTTC
-	TRBD1	TRBV6-6	TRBJ1-5	CASSRDRGNNQPQHF	TGTGCCAGCAGTCGGGACAGGGGCAACAATCAGCCCCAGCATTTT
few	-	TRBV27	TRBJ1-5	CASSKFSNQPQHF	TGTGCCAGCAGTAAGTTCAGCAATCAGCCCCAGCATTTT
-	-	TRBV30	TRBJ1-6	CAWMGPGRNSPLHF	TGTGCCTGGATGGGCCCAGGGCGGAATTCACCCCTCCACTTT
-	-	TRBV19	TRBJ2-3	CASSPFGGPSTDTQYF	TGTGCCAGTAGTCCCTTCGGCGGGCCCAGCACAGATACGCAGTATTTT
-	-	TRBV9	TRBJ2-1	CASSLPRGRQDRTDNEQFF	TGTGCCAGCAGCCTCCCCAGAGGGCGACAGGACCGGACCGACAATGAGCAGTTCTTC
-	-	TRBV15	TRBJ1-1	CATSRVTNTEAFF	TGTGCCACCAGCAGAGTGACGAACACTGAAGCTTTCTTT
-	TRBD2	TRBV7-9	TRBJ2-1	CASSRRGTSGYNEQFF	TGTGCCAGCAGCCGAAGGGGGACTAGCGGGTACAATGAGCAGTTCTTC
-	-	TRBV6-1	TRBJ1-1	CASSEVRGWVEAFF	TGTGCCAGCAGTGAAGTTCGGGGGTGGGTTGAAGCTTTCTTT
-	TRBD1	TRBV27	TRBJ2-2	CASSLSVLGTGIIAAFNTGELFF	TGTGCCAGCAGTTTATCGGTCTTAGGGACAGGGATCATAGCGGCATTTAACACCGGGGAGCTGTTTTTT
-	-	TRBV14	TRBJ2-1	CASSQWGAEPYTEQFF	TGTGCCAGCAGCCAATGGGGTGCTGAGCCGTACACTGAGCAGTTCTTC